The sequence of this T cell receptor (beta chain) was determined in a study of shared clonotypes between healthy human individuals. Notes on the study in general: Naive subsets generally had larger estimated richness than memory subsets.

With regard to this clone: Its specificity is unknown.

Each sorted subset replicate got 200 ng genomic DNA, roughly 30,000 genomes. Data came from immunoSEQ multiplex PCR; TCRdb stores just in-frame clones and leaves some out. The table shows about a million clones, with 60% to 80% occurring only once. Germline values: CDR1 SGHNT, CDR2 YYREEE (reference sequence). The CDR3 loop spans 15 amino acids. Trimming shortened V by 2 bases and J by 4 bases, and 13 bases separated the two germline ends. The chain links TRBV5-4 to TRBJ1-3, with D unresolved. Input material: memory CD4+ T cells from PBMCs. Subset noted: CD45RA-negative fraction. The receptor was derived from a young man in good health. Some clones in this sample may be carry-over from other donors' samples. This CDR3 reads CASSFNPTGGNTIYF. The CDR3 DNA is TGTGCCAGCAGCTTTAATCCGACGGGAGGAAACACCATATATTTT.